This TCR beta chain is from a study of T-cell reconstitution after alpha-beta-depleted transplantation in children. The study's findings and limits: Day-60 TCRbeta diversity that was high in some patients was derived from surviving recipient T cells and thymic progenitors. Where alpha-beta T cells came from about two months after transplant was reportedly several hundred expanded graft clones.

Germline V gene data show CDR1 as DFQATT and CDR2 as SNEGSKA (reference sequence). CDR3 size: 14 residues. Trimming left V 0 bases short and J 2 bases short, with 8 bases between. As concerns this clonotype: Its specificity is not known.

Preparing the TCRbeta library involved the use of unique molecular identifiers. TCRdb re-called the PCR reads with MiXCR, one entry per CDR3 protein. This sample has some 4,100 distinct CDR3 sequences, with roughly 23% found just once. This receptor was identified in a boy younger than two who had a stem cell transplant for acute myeloid leukemia, so the T cells may come from the graft donor. Sample: PBMCs, mostly from graft donor cells, taken 60 days after TCRalphabeta/CD19-depleted stem cell transplant. The J gene is TRBJ1-3, the V gene TRBV20-1; D gene uncertain. Written as DNA, the CDR3 is TGCAGTGCTAGAGATTCCGGGCCTGGAAACACCATATATTTT. It codes for CSARDSGPGNTIYF.